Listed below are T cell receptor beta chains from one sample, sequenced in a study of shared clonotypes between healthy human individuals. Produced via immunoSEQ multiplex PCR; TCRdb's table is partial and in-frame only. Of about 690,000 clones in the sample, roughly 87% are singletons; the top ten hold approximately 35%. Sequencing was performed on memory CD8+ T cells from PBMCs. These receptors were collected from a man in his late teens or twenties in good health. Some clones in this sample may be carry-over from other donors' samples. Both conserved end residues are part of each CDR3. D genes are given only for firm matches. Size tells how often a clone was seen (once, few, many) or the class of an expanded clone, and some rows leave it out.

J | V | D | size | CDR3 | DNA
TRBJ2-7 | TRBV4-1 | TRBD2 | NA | CASSQVTSGTYEQYF | TGCGCCAGCAGCCAAGTGACTAGCGGAACCTACGAGCAGTACTTC
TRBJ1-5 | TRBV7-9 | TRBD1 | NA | CASSYGTVDQPQHF | TGTGCCAGCAGCTACGGGACAGTTGATCAGCCCCAGCATTTT
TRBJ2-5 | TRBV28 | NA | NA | CASGAAGQETQYF | TGTGCCAGCGGGGCCGCAGGTCAAGAGACCCAGTACTTC
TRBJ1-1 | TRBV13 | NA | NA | CASSPTGLGTPEAFF | TGTGCCAGCAGCCCGACGGGACTTGGGACCCCTGAAGCTTTCTTT
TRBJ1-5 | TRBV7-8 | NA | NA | CASSPQDTRNQPQHF | TGTGCCAGCAGCCCTCAGGACACCCGCAATCAGCCCCAGCATTTT
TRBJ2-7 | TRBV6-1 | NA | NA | CASSGRRRPYEQYF | TGTGCCAGCAGTGGACGGAGAAGACCCTACGAGCAGTACTTC
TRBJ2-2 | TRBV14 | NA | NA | CASRRRPRTGELFF | TGTGCCAGCAGACGAAGGCCCCGCACCGGGGAGCTGTTTTTT
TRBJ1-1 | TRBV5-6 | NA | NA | CASSHGLDERVSTEAFF | TGTGCCAGCAGCCACGGCCTGGACGAGAGGGTTAGCACTGAAGCTTTCTTT
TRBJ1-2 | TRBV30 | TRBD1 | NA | CAWSDGDRGYYGYTF | TGTGCCTGGAGTGACGGGGACAGGGGTTACTATGGCTACACCTTC
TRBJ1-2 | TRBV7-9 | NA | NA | CASSISGVGDYGYTF | TGTGCCAGCAGTATATCGGGCGTAGGGGACTATGGCTACACCTTC
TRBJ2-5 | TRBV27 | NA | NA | CASSFVQGETQYF | TGTGCCAGCAGTTTTGTACAGGGTGAGACCCAGTACTTC
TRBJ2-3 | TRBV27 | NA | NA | CASSPYGSGDTDTQYF | TGTGCCAGCAGCCCTTACGGTAGCGGAGACACAGATACGCAGTATTTT
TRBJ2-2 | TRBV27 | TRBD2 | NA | CASSLRLAGRTGELFF | TGTGCCAGCAGTTTAAGACTAGCGGGGAGGACCGGGGAGCTGTTTTTT
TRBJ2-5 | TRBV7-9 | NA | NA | CASSILTGWETQYF | TGTGCCAGCAGCATTCTAACAGGGTGGGAGACCCAGTACTTC
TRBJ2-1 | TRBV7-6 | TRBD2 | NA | CASSSPGGGYNEQFF | TGTGCCAGCAGCTCCCCGGGGGGGGGATACAATGAGCAGTTCTTC
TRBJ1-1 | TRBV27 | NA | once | CASSSFVGMAEAFF | TGTGCCAGCAGTTCATTCGTGGGGATGGCTGAAGCTTTCTTT
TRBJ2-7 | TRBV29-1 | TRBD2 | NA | CSVGLAGLYEQYF | TGCAGCGTCGGACTAGCGGGACTCTACGAGCAGTACTTC
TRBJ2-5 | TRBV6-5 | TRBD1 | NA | CASSSTPTGWETQYF | TGTGCCAGCAGTTCTACACCGACAGGGTGGGAGACCCAGTACTTC
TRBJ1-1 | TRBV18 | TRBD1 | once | CASSPPGTGGLSGAFF | TGTGCCAGCTCACCACCCGGGACAGGGGGTCTATCGGGCGCTTTCTTT
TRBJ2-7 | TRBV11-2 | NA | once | CASSQSGEQYF | TGTGCCAGCAGCCAATCGGGAGAGCAGTACTTC
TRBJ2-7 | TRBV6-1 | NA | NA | CASSPRGVSYEQYF | TGTGCCAGCAGCCCCAGGGGGGTATCCTACGAGCAGTACTTC
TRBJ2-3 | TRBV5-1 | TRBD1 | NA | CASSSRVQGALSNRSTDTQYF | TGCGCCAGCAGCTCCCGCGTCCAGGGGGCCCTCTCTAACCGGAGCACAGATACGCAGTATTTT
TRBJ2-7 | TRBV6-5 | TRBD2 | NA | CASSYGGRGEQYF | TGTGCCAGCAGTTACGGCGGGAGAGGCGAGCAGTACTTC
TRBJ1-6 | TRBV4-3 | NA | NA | CASSQDRGARNSPLHF | TGCGCCAGCAGCCAAGACCGGGGGGCTCGGAATTCACCCCTCCACTTT
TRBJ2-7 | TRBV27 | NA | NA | CASSLSQGRAYEQYF | TGTGCCAGCAGTCTCTCCCAGGGCCGGGCCTACGAGCAGTACTTC
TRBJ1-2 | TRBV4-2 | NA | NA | CASSQTIKGLGNNYGYTF | TGTGCCAGCAGCCAAACGATTAAGGGGTTAGGGAATAACTATGGCTACACCTTC
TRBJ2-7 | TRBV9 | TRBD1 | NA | CASSGRDRDSYEQYF | TGTGCCAGCAGCGGCCGGGACAGGGACTCCTACGAGCAGTACTTC
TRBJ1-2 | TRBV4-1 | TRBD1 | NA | CASSQDGTGTGLNYGYTF | TGCGCCAGCAGCCAAGACGGGACAGGCACTGGTCTTAACTATGGCTACACCTTC
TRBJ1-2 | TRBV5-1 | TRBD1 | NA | CASSSKRGQPANYGYTF | TGCGCCAGCAGCTCAAAGAGGGGGCAGCCAGCTAACTATGGCTACACCTTC
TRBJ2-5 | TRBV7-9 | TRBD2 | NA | CASSNPTSGGKETQYF | TGTGCCAGCAGCAACCCGACTAGCGGAGGGAAAGAGACCCAGTACTTC
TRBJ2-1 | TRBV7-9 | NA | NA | CASSLLGVNEQFF | TGTGCCAGCAGCTTACTAGGGGTCAATGAGCAGTTCTTC
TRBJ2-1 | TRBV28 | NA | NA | CASSLSDNEQFF | TGTGCCAGCAGTTTATCCGACAATGAGCAGTTCTTC
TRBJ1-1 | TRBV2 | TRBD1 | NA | CASRPPGQINTEAFF | TGTGCCAGCAGACCCCCGGGACAGATAAACACTGAAGCTTTCTTT
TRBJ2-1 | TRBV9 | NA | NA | CASSEGSSYNEQFF | TGTGCCAGCAGCGAGGGGTCGTCCTACAATGAGCAGTTCTTC
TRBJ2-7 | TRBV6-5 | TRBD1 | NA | CASSYGQGEGVWQYF | TGTGCCAGCAGTTACGGGCAGGGGGAAGGCGTGTGGCAGTACTTC
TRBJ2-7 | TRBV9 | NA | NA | CASSVEGGPAYEQYF | TGTGCCAGCAGCGTAGAGGGCGGGCCAGCCTACGAGCAGTACTTC
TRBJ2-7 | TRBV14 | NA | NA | CASSQVQGTYEQYF | TGTGCCAGCAGCCAAGTTCAGGGAACCTACGAGCAGTACTTC
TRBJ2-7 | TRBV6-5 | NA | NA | CASSYGHEYEQYF | TGTGCCAGCAGTTACGGACACGAATACGAGCAGTACTTC
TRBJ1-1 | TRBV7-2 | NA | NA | CASSPNLNTEAFF | TGTGCCAGCAGCCCCAACTTGAACACTGAAGCTTTCTTT
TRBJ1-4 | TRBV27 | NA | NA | CASSPPGRLKLFF | TGTGCCAGCAGCCCTCCGGGACGGCTGAAACTGTTTTTT
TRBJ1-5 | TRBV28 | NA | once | CASSYFRAPEQPQHF | TGTGCCAGCAGTTACTTCCGGGCCCCAGAGCAGCCCCAGCATTTT
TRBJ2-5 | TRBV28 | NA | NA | CASSPVAPEETQYF | TGTGCCAGCAGCCCCGTTGCTCCAGAAGAGACCCAGTACTTC